This entry is about one T cell receptor (beta chain). The source of the sample is a study of OX40 agonist ivuxolimab in advanced cancers. This CDR3 is built from 14 residues. Germline assignment: CDR1 GTSNPN and CDR2 SVGIG (reference sequence). Trimming stripped 4 bases from V and 3 bases from J, with 12 bases between. Sequenced by immunoSEQ multiplex PCR; TCRdb stores in-frame clones only, minus some. The table includes 55,000 to 90,000 clones, 80% to 90% detected once. The TCR originated in an adult with an advanced solid tumor such as melanoma, head and neck, liver or kidney cancer. This chain connects TRBV30 to TRBJ2-2; the D gene is possibly TRBD2 (6 bases). The specimen comprised CD4+ or CD8+ T cells sorted from blood, sampled in a trial of the OX40 agonist ivuxolimab. The CDR3 DNA reads as TGTGCCTGGACCAGGGACTCGTACACCGGGGAGCTGTTTTTT. Translation gives CAWTRDSYTGELFF.